These T cell receptor beta chains were read from a single sample in a study of Ad26.COV2.S vaccination and SARS-CoV-2 variants. Produced via immunoSEQ multiplex PCR; TCRdb's table is partial and in-frame only. The table records about 320,000 clones, 86% of them present only once. This specimen consisted of peripheral blood, obtained in a trial of Ad26.COV2.S vaccine versus placebo. These receptors were taken from a person between 18 and 59 years old who received the Ad26.COV2.S COVID-19 vaccine or a placebo. Both conserved end residues are part of each CDR3. Each record gives: J gene, D gene, clone size, V gene, CDR3 DNA, CDR3 protein. A D gene is named only where the DNA matches it firmly. Size tells how often a clone was seen (once, few, many) or the class of an expanded clone, and some rows leave it out.

>TRBJ1-2|TRBD1|NA|TRBV6-5
TGTGCCAGTGGACAGGTGAACAACTATGGCTACACCTTC
CASGQVNNYGYTF
>TRBJ2-5|TRBD2|NA|TRBV15
TGTGCCACCAGCAGAGATCGGGTAGCGGGGGGCCAAGAGACCCAGTACTTC
CATSRDRVAGGQETQYF
>TRBJ2-5|NA|NA|TRBV18
TGTGCCAGCCGGGACGATCAAGAGACCCAGTACTTC
CASRDDQETQYF
>TRBJ1-1|TRBD1|NA|TRBV2
TGTGCCACCAAAGACAGGGGTTACACTGAAGCTTTCTTT
CATKDRGYTEAFF
>TRBJ2-1|TRBD2|once|TRBV7-2
TGTGCCAGCAGGTCTGGCGGGGGGCTTTTTTATAATGAGCAGTTCTTC
CASRSGGGLFYNEQFF
>TRBJ2-3|TRBD2|few|TRBV6-5
TGTGCCAGCAGTTACCTAGCGGCCAACACTGGGGATACGCAGTATTTT
CASSYLAANTGDTQYF
>TRBJ1-2|NA|NA|TRBV27
TGTGCCAGCAGTTTACGAAGCCCGGACAGCCAGAAAAGTGTTTATGGCTACACCTTC
CASSLRSPDSQKSVYGYTF
>TRBJ2-1|TRBD2|NA|TRBV30
TGTGCCTGGAGTGTCAGGAGCGGGGGGGCGGATGAGCAGTTCTTC
CAWSVRSGGADEQFF
>TRBJ1-5|NA|NA|TRBV9
TGTGCCAGCAGCGTAGACGGCAGGGAGGGTCAGCCCCAGCATTTT
CASSVDGREGQPQHF
>TRBJ1-3|NA|NA|TRBV3-1/TRBV3-2
TGTGCCAGCAGCCAAGATCTCGGCCTTTGGAACACCATATATTTT
CASSQDLGLWNTIYF
>TRBJ2-2|NA|NA|TRBV4-1
TGCGCCAGCAGGGCTTCGGGGGCCGGGGAGCTGTTTTTT
CASRASGAGELFF
>TRBJ1-2|NA|NA|TRBV5-8
TGTGCCAGCAGCTTGGTAGGGGGGGCAGAAGTCTATGGCTACACCTTC
CASSLVGGAEVYGYTF
>TRBJ1-1|NA|NA|TRBV2
TGTGCCAGCAGCCTCGGACCGGGGGACACTGAAGCTTTCTTT
CASSLGPGDTEAFF
>TRBJ2-5|TRBD2|NA|TRBV3-1/TRBV3-2
TGTGCCAGCAGCCCCATAGGGGCTAGCGGAACCTCGCGGGGAGAGACCCAGTACTTC
CASSPIGASGTSRGETQYF
>TRBJ2-1|NA|NA|TRBV18
TGTGCCAGCTCACCTGGTCTAGCAGGGATCCCATCCTACAATGAGCAGTTCTTC
CASSPGLAGIPSYNEQFF
>TRBJ2-2|TRBD1|NA|TRBV5-1
TGCGCCACCGGGACAGGGAGGAGCACCGGGGAGCTGTTTTTT
CATGTGRSTGELFF
>TRBJ1-4|NA|NA|TRBV3-1/TRBV3-2
TGTGCCAGCAGCCCGCCAGGGGACCGGGGTGAAAAACTGTTTTTT
CASSPPGDRGEKLFF